This T cell receptor (beta chain) was observed in a study of blood T cell repertoires in COVID-19. On the study more broadly: PBMCs, B-cell-depleted T cells, or T cells were the source of the cDNA or gDNA that made up the material.

Original handling: Amplification of reference gene primers was used by the study to estimate nucleated cell counts. Repertoires were generated with immunoSEQ multiplex PCR, while TCRdb's copy carries only in-frame clones and drops some. Clonal size and the V and J genes are those of that table, whereas D and trimming came from the DNA. The data contain more than 300,000 clones, more than 75% of them singletons. CDR3 length equals 13 residues. With 4 bases removed from V and 6 bases from J, the gap between germline ends came to 11 bases. Germline-derived CDR1 and CDR2 are KGHDR and SFDVKD. The cohort comprised adults aged roughly 18 to 95 years residing in around 25 US areas. Self-reported history from a screening survey and questionnaire set each donor's cohort. This clone was detected once.

The origin of this receptor is a woman aged 18-29 years who had recovered from COVID-19. The chain has TRBV24-1 and TRBJ1-2; perhaps TRBD1 as D (6 bases). The sequenced material came from PBMCs or T cells enriched from blood (not recorded which). CDR3 amino acids: CATSDKTGNGYTF. DNA for the CDR3: TGTGCCACCAGTGACAAGACAGGAAATGGCTACACCTTC.